Listed here are 23 T cell receptor beta chains from one sample, sequenced in a study of blood T cell repertoires in COVID-19. The table came from immunoSEQ multiplex PCR; TCRdb's copy has only in-frame clones and leaves some out. The sample lists around 220,000 clones, approximately 80% occurring once. Sequenced sample: PBMCs or T cells enriched from blood (not recorded which). The receptors stem from a woman in her 40s with acute COVID-19.

The chain combines TRBV28 with TRBJ2-7, with 16 bases aligning to TRBD2. Germline CDR1 is MDHEN and CDR2 is SYDVKM. The CDR3 totals 19 residues. V lost 4 bases, J lost 6 bases, and 15 bases stayed unmatched. The CDR3 loop reads CASSSGLAGGAAMGTEQYF. DNA of the CDR3: TGTGCCAGCAGTTCGGGACTAGCGGGAGGGGCGGCTATGGGGACCGAGCAGTACTTC.

Turning to this clone: Different DNA sequences within this sample yield the same CDR3. The chain has TRBV5-1 and TRBJ1-4; D is ambiguous. CDR3 length: 14 amino acids. CDR1 and CDR2 (germline): SGHRS, YFSETQ. V lost 0 bases and J lost 8, with 11 bases in between. The DNA of the CDR3 is TGCGCCAGCAGCTTGGGGGGAGGTGACGAAAAACTGTTTTTT. This sequence encodes CASSLGGGDEKLFF.

V gene TRBV6-5 combines with J gene TRBJ2-7; possibly TRBD1 for D (5 bases). Looked up from germline, CDR1 is MNHEY and CDR2 is SVGAGI. V was clipped by 0 bases and J by 7 bases, with 16 bases between them. The CDR3 runs 15 residues. CDR3 residues: CASSYSAGPVREQYF. CDR3 sequence (DNA): TGTGCCAGCAGTTACTCGGCAGGGCCGGTGAGGGAGCAGTACTTC.

The genes are TRBV5-4 and TRBJ1-6, with 7 bases aligning to TRBD1. Germline V gene data show CDR1 as SGHNT and CDR2 as YYREEE (reference sequence). This CDR3 spans 15 amino acids. After removal of 1 base from V and 7 bases from J, the junction contained 5 bases not matched to a gene. CDR3 loop: CASSLFGDRNSPLHF. The CDR3 DNA reads as TGTGCCAGCAGCTTGTTTGGGGACAGAAATTCACCCCTCCACTTT.

This rearrangement joins TRBV18 to TRBJ1-4; D unresolved. V lost 0 bases to trimming and J lost 0 bases, with 8 bases between them. The CDR3 totals 16 residues. CDR1 and CDR2 from the germline V gene are KGHSH and LQKENI. The CDR3 bases are TGTGCCAGCTCACCACCATTCCCGGCAACTAATGAAAAACTGTTTTTT. This encodes CASSPPFPATNEKLFF.

This rearrangement joins TRBV28 to TRBJ2-1; D might be TRBD1 (5 bases). Per the germline V gene, CDR1 is MDHEN and CDR2 is SYDVKM. The CDR3 is 15 residues long. Trimming pared 2 bases from V and 2 bases from J, leaving 10 bases between. In DNA form, the CDR3 reads TGTGCCAGCAGTTTAAAGACAGCCCCCTACAATGAGCAGTTCTTC. Encoded protein: CASSLKTAPYNEQFF.

The rearrangement uses TRBV5-1 and TRBJ1-5; 8 positions match TRBD1. The germline V gene encodes CDR1 SGHRS and CDR2 YFSETQ. The V and J ends lost 2 bases and 5 bases, in that order; junction bases with no gene match: 6. The CDR3 runs to 15 residues. This CDR3 reads CASSFGQGRDQPQHF. CDR3 in DNA: TGCGCCAGCAGCTTCGGACAGGGCAGGGATCAGCCCCAGCATTTT. Together with reference TRBV5-1 and TRBJ1-5, the CDR3 gives the full variable domain: KAGVTQTPRYLIKTRGQQVTLSCSPISGHRSVSWYQQTPGQGLQFLFEYFSETQRNKGNFPGRFSGRQFSNSRSEMNVSTLELGDSALYLCASSFGQGRDQPQHFGDGTRLSIL.

This chain connects TRBV5-1 to TRBJ1-1, with 9 bases fitting TRBD1. Trimming cost V 6 bases and J 1 base; bases outside gene matches: 4. The CDR3 covers 14 residues. Germline V gene sequence: CDR1 SGHRS, CDR2 YFSETQ. The CDR3 loop is CASTRGQGNTEAFF. Written as DNA, the CDR3 is TGCGCCAGCACACGGGGACAGGGGAACACTGAAGCTTTCTTT.

The chain links TRBV19 to TRBJ2-3; D remains ambiguous. The V end was cut by 6 bases, the J end by 6 bases, with 16 bases between. Germline values: CDR1 LNHDA, CDR2 SQIVND (reference sequence). The CDR3 consists of 14 residues. CDR3 amino acids: CASRPSRSRDTQYF. In DNA form, the CDR3 reads TGTGCCAGTAGACCCAGCCGGTCGAGGGATACGCAGTATTTT. The entire variable domain, with the rest obtained from reference TRBV19 and TRBJ2-3, is as follows: DGGITQSPKYLFRKEGQNVTLSCEQNLNHDAMYWYRQDPGQGLRLIYYSQIVNDFQKGDIAEGYSVSREKKESFPLTVTSAQKNPTAFYLCASRPSRSRDTQYFGPGTRLTVL.

The genes are TRBV7-2 and TRBJ2-7; D unclear. Germline V gene lookup returns CDR1 SGHTA and CDR2 FQGNSA. The germline V and J ends were trimmed by 1 base and 7 bases, with 8 bases remaining between them. This CDR3 spans 12 amino acids. CDR3 sequence (DNA): TGTGCCAGCAGCTTAGGTCCTATGGAGCAGTACTTC. This encodes CASSLGPMEQYF.

CDR3 DNA sequence: TGTGCCAGCAGCCAGCGGGACATAGAGTACTTC. Protein sequence: CASSQRDIEYF. V gene TRBV6-2 or TRBV6-3 combines with J gene TRBJ2-7; possible D gene TRBD2, 7 bases. Trimming stripped 6 bases from V and 11 bases from J, with 14 bases between. Germline V gene sequence: CDR1 MNHEY, CDR2 SVGEGT. This CDR3 spans 11 amino acids.

The CDR3 loop reads CAWSVRAVNTEAFF. CDR3 coding DNA: TGTGCCTGGAGTGTACGAGCGGTCAACACTGAAGCTTTCTTT. The chain couples TRBV30 to TRBJ1-1; D remains unclear. From germline, CDR1 is GTSNPN and CDR2 SVGIG (reference sequence). The CDR3 totals 14 residues. The V end lost 0 bases, the J end lost 2 bases, and 10 bases lay between the germline ends.

V is TRBV19 and J is TRBJ1-5; a possible D gene is TRBD1 (5 bases). This CDR3 region has 17 residues. Trimming shortened V by 3 bases and J by 2 bases, and 17 bases separated the two germline ends. The germline gives CDR1 LNHDA, CDR2 SQIVND (reference sequence). This CDR3 reads CASSMQGLTLGNQPQHF. CDR3 bases: TGTGCCAGTAGTATGCAGGGTTTGACCTTAGGCAATCAGCCCCAGCATTTT.

The chain employs TRBV29-1 and TRBJ1-1; 7 bases are a match to TRBD1. Germline lookup yields CDR1 SQVTM and CDR2 ANQGSEA. This CDR3 has 13 amino acids. V lost 6 bases, J lost 4 bases, and 8 bases stayed unmatched. The CDR3 sequence: CSVMQGGGTEAFF. DNA for the CDR3: TGCAGCGTGATGCAGGGGGGAGGCACTGAAGCTTTCTTT.

This rearrangement joins TRBV14 to TRBJ2-1, with TRBD2 identical over 7 bases. V shed 0 bases and J 3 bases; nucleotides not matched to a gene: 14. Germline V gives CDR1 SGHDN, CDR2 FVKESK. This CDR3 comprises 19 residues. The CDR3 region is CASSQDDWAGEHLYNEQFF. CDR3 bases: TGTGCCAGCAGCCAAGATGACTGGGCGGGGGAACACCTCTACAATGAGCAGTTCTTC. The whole variable domain, remainder taken from reference TRBV14 and TRBJ2-1, is EAGVTQFPSHSVIEKGQTVTLRCDPISGHDNLYWYRRVMGKEIKFLLHFVKESKQDESGMPNNRFLAERTGGTYSTLKVQPAELEDSGVYFCASSQDDWAGEHLYNEQFFGPGTRLTVL.

The chain uses TRBV6-5 and TRBJ1-2; 8 bases agree with TRBD1. The germline V gene encodes CDR1 MNHEY and CDR2 SVGAGI. This CDR3 has 14 residues. The V gene end was trimmed by 7 bases and the J gene end by 7 bases; junction bases not matched to a gene: 11. CDR3 in amino acids: CASTTGTGDFGYTF. CDR3 nucleotide sequence: TGTGCCAGCACCACCGGGACAGGAGATTTTGGCTACACCTTC.

The J gene is TRBJ1-2, the V gene TRBV6-2 or TRBV6-3, with TRBD1 identical over 8 bases. The length of the CDR3 is 16 residues. The junction had 12 bases not matched to a gene; V was cut back by 6 bases and J by 3 bases. In germline, CDR1 is MNHEY, CDR2 SVGEGT. DNA for the CDR3: TGTGCCAGCAGCCAAACCGACAGGGGTCACTACTATGGCTACACCTTC. Encoded protein: CASSQTDRGHYYGYTF.

The chain employs TRBV27 and TRBJ2-3; 11 nucleotides align to TRBD2. Germline V gene data show CDR1 as MNHEY and CDR2 as SMNVEV (reference sequence). The CDR3 length is 16 residues. J was trimmed by 0 bases and V by 6 bases; bases with no gene match: 5. The CDR3 bases are TGTGCCAGCAGACCAAGACTAGCGGGAAGCACAGATACGCAGTATTTT. It yields the protein CASRPRLAGSTDTQYF.

The chain has TRBV9 and TRBJ2-3; 10 nucleotides align to TRBD2. V shed 1 base, J shed 5 bases, and the junction held 1 base outside the gene matches. The CDR3 runs to 14 residues. Germline loops: CDR1 SGDLS, CDR2 YYNGEE. The CDR3 protein is CASSVSSGRDTQYF. The CDR3 DNA sequence: TGTGCCAGCAGCGTATCTAGCGGGAGAGATACGCAGTATTTT. Together with reference TRBV9 and TRBJ2-3, the CDR3 gives the full variable domain: DSGVTQTPKHLITATGQRVTLRCSPRSGDLSVYWYQQSLDQGLQFLIQYYNGEERAKGNILERFSAQQFPDLHSELNLSSLELGDSALYFCASSVSSGRDTQYFGPGTRLTVL.

Regarding this clone: The sample carries other DNA sequences with the same CDR3. DNA for the CDR3: TGTGCCTGGAGTGTGGCTCGGAACACCGGGGAGCTGTTTTTT. Translation: CAWSVARNTGELFF. This chain uses TRBV30 with TRBJ2-2; D unclear. V was clipped by 0 bases and J by 1 base, with 6 bases between them. The CDR3 contains 14 residues. The germline V gene has CDR1 GTSNPN and CDR2 SVGIG (reference sequence).

The chain combines TRBV9 with TRBJ2-7, with 13 nucleotides matching TRBD2. Germline V gene sequence: CDR1 SGDLS, CDR2 YYNGEE. There are 15 residues in the CDR3. After removal of 4 bases from V and 7 bases from J, the junction contained 8 bases not matched to a gene. The CDR3: CASSSGLAGRREQYF. The CDR3 DNA reads as TGTGCCAGCAGCTCGGGACTAGCGGGGCGCCGAGAGCAGTACTTC. Filled out from reference TRBV9 and TRBJ2-7, the complete variable domain reads DSGVTQTPKHLITATGQRVTLRCSPRSGDLSVYWYQQSLDQGLQFLIQYYNGEERAKGNILERFSAQQFPDLHSELNLSSLELGDSALYFCASSSGLAGRREQYFGPGTRLTVT.

This chain links TRBV29-1 with TRBJ1-2; 9 bases are a match to TRBD1. Germline CDR1 is SQVTM and CDR2 is ANQGSEA. V lost 6 bases and J lost 2; bases outside the gene matches: 4. CDR3 length: 13 amino acids. The DNA for the CDR3 is TGCAGCGTCGCGACAGGGGGAAACTATGGCTACACCTTC. Residues: CSVATGGNYGYTF.

The V gene is TRBV27, the J gene TRBJ2-1, with TRBD2 as a possible D gene (6 bases). This CDR3 has 14 amino acids. With 10 bases removed from V and 2 bases from J, the gap between germline ends came to 15 bases. Germline loops: CDR1 MNHEY, CDR2 SMNVEV (reference sequence). In DNA form, the CDR3 reads TGTGCCACCACCGCTAGCGTCCCCTACAATGAGCAGTTCTTC. It yields the protein CATTASVPYNEQFF.